The rows below give T cell receptor beta chains drawn from one sample of a study of siplizumab effects on memory and regulatory T cells. Profiling relied on immunoSEQ multiplex PCR, and the TCRdb table lists in-frame clones only, not all of them. The sample shows approximately 94,000 clones, less than 95% of them seen only once. The sample was non-Treg CD4+ T cells sorted from blood. The origin of the receptors is a human donor in good health. The CDR3 runs from the conserved cysteine through the conserved F or W. A D gene is named only where the DNA matches it firmly.

CDR3aa	CDR3nt	d_gene	v_gene	j_gene
CASSSNSRGEQYF	TGTGCCAGCAGCTCGAATTCCCGGGGCGAGCAGTACTTC	NA	TRBV7-9	TRBJ2-7
CASSPDPGASSSTDTQYF	TGTGCCAGCAGCCCTGACCCCGGGGCAAGTTCTAGCACAGATACGCAGTATTTT	NA	TRBV9	TRBJ2-3
CASSEPTGERGKLFF	TGTGCCAGCAGTGAACCGACAGGGGAGCGGGGAAAACTGTTTTTT	TRBD1	TRBV2	TRBJ1-4
CASSENGGPTEAFF	TGTGCCAGCAGTGAAAACGGGGGTCCTACTGAAGCTTTCTTT	NA	TRBV2	TRBJ1-1
CASSLGPGQEETQYF	TGCGCCAGCAGCTTGGGGCCGGGACAGGAAGAGACCCAGTACTTC	TRBD1	TRBV5-1	TRBJ2-5
CASSLGRALSGNTIYF	TGCGCCAGCAGCTTGGGTCGGGCACTCTCTGGAAACACCATATATTTT	NA	TRBV5-1	TRBJ1-3
CASSPNSVSYEQYF	TGTGCCAGCTCACCGAATTCCGTCTCCTACGAGCAGTACTTC	NA	TRBV18	TRBJ2-7
CASSAAGGYRELFF	TGTGCCAGCAGTGCTGCGGGAGGGTACAGGGAGCTGTTTTTT	TRBD2	TRBV11-2	TRBJ2-2
CASSFPALELFF	TGTGCCAGCAGCTTTCCGGCATTGGAGCTGTTTTTT	NA	TRBV7-9	TRBJ2-2
CASSFPQGNPQYF	TGTGCCAGTAGTTTTCCCCAGGGAAATCCGCAGTATTTT	NA	TRBV19	TRBJ2-3
CASSPSRAQTNYGYTF	TGTGCCAGCTCACCTTCCAGGGCGCAAACTAACTATGGCTACACCTTC	NA	TRBV18	TRBJ1-2